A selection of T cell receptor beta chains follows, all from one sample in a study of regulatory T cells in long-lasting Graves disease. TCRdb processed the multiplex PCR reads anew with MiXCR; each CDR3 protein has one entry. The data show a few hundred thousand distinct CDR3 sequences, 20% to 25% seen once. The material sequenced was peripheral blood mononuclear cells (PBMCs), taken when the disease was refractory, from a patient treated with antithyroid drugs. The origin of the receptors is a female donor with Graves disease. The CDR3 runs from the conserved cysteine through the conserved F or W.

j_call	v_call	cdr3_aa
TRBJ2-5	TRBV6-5	CASSYLREYETQYF
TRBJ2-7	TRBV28	CASSLSPGGGDEQYF
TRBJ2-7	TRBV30	CAWSGPLSSYEQYF
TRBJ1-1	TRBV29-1	CSVERGNGDEAFF
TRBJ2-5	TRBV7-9	CASSRSGETQYF
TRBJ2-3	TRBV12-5	CASGLGTGLSTDTQYF
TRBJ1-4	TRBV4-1	CASSQTGTNEKLFF
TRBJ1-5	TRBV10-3	CAVRSGDQPQHF
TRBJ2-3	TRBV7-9	CASNLGRGTQYF
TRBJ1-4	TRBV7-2	CASSSPGQGNEKLSF
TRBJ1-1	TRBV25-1	CASSEPAQGYTEAFF
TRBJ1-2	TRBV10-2	CASSRWDRSNYGYTF
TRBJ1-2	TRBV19	CASSIDGAYYGYTF
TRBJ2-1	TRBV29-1	CSVVGGLAGRSYNEQFF
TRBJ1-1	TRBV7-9	CASNRGDDEAFF
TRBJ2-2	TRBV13	CASSPRTHTGELFF
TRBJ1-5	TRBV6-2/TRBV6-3	CASSYSGFYSNQPQHF
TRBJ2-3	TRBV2	CASVRLESYTQYF
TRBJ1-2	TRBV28	CATNPGTGTPYGYTF
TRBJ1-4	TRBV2	CASSEPFSGPNEKLFF
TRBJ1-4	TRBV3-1	CASSQGASVATNEKLFF
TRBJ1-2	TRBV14	CASSQVFAYGYTF
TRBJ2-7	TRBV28	CASSLLVWGGSYEQYF
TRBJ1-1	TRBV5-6	CASSLSPTEAFF